One and the same sample provided the 10 T cell receptor beta chains below, sequenced in a study of blood T cells in healthy people across ages. The second PCR ran roughly 6 to 12 cycles with a sample-barcoded 5' primer and J-beta primers. In TCRdb, the 5' RACE reads were re-called with MiXCR into one record per CDR3 protein. The sample contains around 1,500,000 distinct CDR3 sequences, approximately 28% of which appear only once. The sequenced sample consisted of blood. The receptors derive from a woman in her twenties or thirties in good health.

This clonotype appeared a few times. The chain links TRBV6-5 to TRBJ2-5; 9 bases fit TRBD1. The CDR3 contains 14 residues. V shed 7 bases, J shed 5 bases, and the junction held 8 bases outside the gene matches. The germline CDR1 and CDR2 sequences are MNHEY and SVGAGI. The CDR3 here is CASTKGTGHETQYF. CDR3 nucleotides: TGTGCCAGCACTAAAGGGACAGGGCACGAGACCCAGTACTTC.

This clonotype was counted between two and nine times. J is TRBJ1-1 and V is TRBV12-5, with unresolved D. Trimming left V 6 bases short and J 1 base short, with 12 bases between. This CDR3 is 14 amino acids long. The germline CDR1 and CDR2 sequences are LGHNT and FRNRAP. CDR3 region: CASGAPPENTEAFF. For the CDR3, the DNA is TGTGCTAGTGGGGCCCCGCCCGAGAACACTGAAGCTTTCTTT.

The table lists this clonotype with a few counts. The chain carries TRBV7-2 and TRBJ2-7; D remains ambiguous. Deletions cut 3 bases from V and 6 bases from J, with 12 bases between. Germline CDR1 SGHTA, CDR2 FQGNSA. CDR3 length: 13 amino acids. Here the CDR3 DNA reads TGTGCCAGCAGCTTGCTCCGGCCGTCCGAGCAGTACTTC. Its protein is CASSLLRPSEQYF.

V and J are TRBV7-2 and TRBJ2-4, with D perhaps given as TRBD1 or TRBD2 (5 bases each). V lost 1 base and J lost 11, with 9 bases in between. The CDR3 length is 12 residues. Germline CDR1 and CDR2: SGHTA and FQGNSA. This CDR3 reads CASSLVGTLQYF. CDR3 nucleotide sequence: TGTGCCAGCAGCTTAGTCGGGACGCTTCAGTACTTC.

This chain joins TRBV29-1 and TRBJ2-1; D not resolved. The germline V gene has CDR1 SQVTM and CDR2 ANQGSEA. The CDR3 is 14 residues long. V dropped 3 bases and J dropped 0 bases, with 9 bases sitting between them. The CDR3 spells CSVDVLSSYNEQFF. DNA of the CDR3: TGCAGCGTTGACGTGCTGAGCTCCTACAATGAGCAGTTCTTC.

This clonotype was picked up a small number of times. The rearrangement uses TRBV2 and TRBJ2-5; D tentatively fits TRBD1 or TRBD2 (5 bases each). Trimming took off 6 bases at V and 5 bases at J, with 19 bases between the two ends. CDR3 length equals 15 residues. Germline V CDR1 and CDR2: SNHLY, FYNNEI. The CDR3 loop reads CASRPGGRRPETQYF. The CDR3 bases are TGTGCCAGCAGGCCTGGGGGACGCCGGCCGGAGACCCAGTACTTC.

A single count supports this clonotype. The genes are TRBV15 and TRBJ1-1; D call uncertain. Germline V CDR1 and CDR2: LNHNV, YYDKDF (reference sequence). V was cut by 5 bases and J by 6 bases, with 10 bases left in between. The CDR3 is made up of 12 amino acids. The CDR3 here is CATSRLGAEAFF. The CDR3 bases are TGTGCCACCAGCCGCCTTGGAGCTGAAGCTTTCTTT.

This clonotype was detected a few times. The rearrangement joins TRBV11-2 to TRBJ2-1; 7 bases line up with TRBD2. Germline V gene data show CDR1 as SGHAT and CDR2 as FQNNGV. CDR3 length: 14 residues. The V and J ends lost 2 bases and 7 bases, in that order; junction bases with no gene match: 5. The CDR3 nucleotides read TGTGCCAGCAGCTTATTGCGGGAGCTGAATGAGCAGTTCTTC. This encodes CASSLLRELNEQFF.

This clonotype was counted only a few times. The chain carries TRBV12-3 or TRBV12-4 and TRBJ2-3, with 13 bases lining up with TRBD2. The CDR3 sequence is 19 residues long. Germline trimming cut 5 bases from V and 0 bases from J; bases unmatched to any gene: 11. The CDR3 bases are TGTGCCAGCAGTCGCCCGCGGACTAGCGGGAGATCTAGCACAGATACGCAGTATTTT. Translation gives CASSRPRTSGRSSTDTQYF.

Ten or more counts support this clonotype. The CDR3, as DNA: TGTGCCAGCAGCCCTCCGCGTGGGGTTACCTACGAGCAGTACTTC. It encodes CASSPPRGVTYEQYF. The chain has TRBV7-2 and TRBJ2-7; D call uncertain. V was clipped by 5 bases and J by 2 bases, with 16 bases between them. The CDR3 extends over 15 amino acids. CDR1 and CDR2 (germline): SGHTA, FQGNSA.